The sample holds one count of the clone carrying this T cell receptor beta chain. Its matching antigen is unknown. This CDR3 has 16 residues. Germline assignment: CDR1 SGDLS and CDR2 YYNGEE. Between the trimmed V and J ends, which lost 4 bases and 5 bases, there was a span of 20 bases. Using immunoSEQ multiplex PCR, the repertoire was profiled, and TCRdb retains in-frame clones only, with some absent. The sample has 1.5 million to 1.9 million clones; around 98% are singletons. The data stem from a study of shared clonotypes between healthy human individuals. Every donor was a Caucasian adult from Nashville, Tennessee. Study conclusions and caveats: Despite large depth, rarefaction showed incomplete sorted-subset sequencing.

The specimen sequenced was naive CD4+ T cells sorted from blood. The subset here: CD45RA+ positively selected. The chain has TRBV9 and TRBJ2-3; D might be TRBD2 (6 bases). The receptor was derived from a man aged 30 to 45 in good health. The CDR3 bases are TGTGCCAGCAGCATTAAGGGACTCCCTAAGGGAGATACGCAGTATTTT. This codes for CASSIKGLPKGDTQYF.